This T cell receptor beta chain is from a study of CD8+CD57+ T cells in acquired aplastic anemia. Study results and caveats: Under 35 was the count of CD8+ CDR3 sequences that patients shared with controls. Patients and healthy controls showed no significant CD8+ Simpson's diversity difference.

Regarding this clonotype: The antigen is not known.

Those patients picked for sequencing had displayed CD8+CD57+ cell expansion on flow cytometry. Each patient gave a blood sample that was collected before any therapy had been received. In germline, CDR1 is PRHDT, CDR2 FYEKMQ (reference sequence). The CDR3 has 14 amino acids. V lost 5 bases to trimming and J lost 7 bases, with 12 bases between them. For CDR3 and TCR beta VDJ profiling, genomic DNA was the template used. TCRdb redid the calling of the reads with MiXCR, one entry per CDR3 protein. The table has about 290,000 distinct CDR3 sequences, 56% seen once. The rearrangement uses TRBV13 and TRBJ1-6; no reliable D call. The origin of this receptor is a human donor with aplastic anemia. The sample taken for sequencing was sorted CD4+, CD8+, or CD8+CD57+ T cells (not recorded which) from PBMCs. This chain's CDR3 is CASSLSAENSPLHF. The CDR3, as DNA: TGTGCCAGCAGCCTCTCGGCGGAGAATTCACCCCTCCACTTT.